This T cell receptor (beta chain) was recovered during a study of beta chain features in type 1 diabetes (dated by TCRdb to the late 2010s). Some background on the complete study: Mean age, gender distribution, total cell number and subset yield did not differ between patients and healthy donors. The study compared TCRB repertoires of sorted circulating CD4+ T cell subsets between recently diagnosed type 1 diabetes patients and matched healthy donors. A total of 85 million to 110 million sorted cells were examined across all samples, and RNA yield correlated strongly with the number of cells per subset. Whereas all 28 donors provided naive and central memory subsets, regulatory and stem cell-like memory subsets were isolated from just 8 patients and roughly eight healthy donors.

CDR1 and CDR2 were assigned from the germline V gene as SGHRS and YFSETQ. Inclusive of the bounding cysteine and phenylalanine, the CDR3 is 16 residues long. The CDR3 DNA has 48 bases and is translated from base 1. The V end gives up 3 bases and the J end 0 bases, leaving 4 bases in the junction not matched to a gene. Notes on this clone: Its antigen is not yet known. Base qualities are not recorded, but no much larger clone differs from it by a single base.

Study-wide findings and limitations: Only small numbers of individuals were included in the HLA sub-analyses, which left unresolved whether HLA type had any influence on TCRB rearrangement. PCR might favor shorter templates, but patient and control samples were amplified and corrected together, so any skew would affect both groups equally. Because cDNA rather than genomic DNA was sequenced, highly expressing activated cells could have been over-represented, although no difference in activation and CD3 levels was found between groups. A moderate but significant shortening of TCRB CDR3 length was observed in type 1 diabetes patients in all four CD4+ subsets. Fewer insertions and more nucleotide deletions at VDJ recombination sites were observed in patients with type 1 diabetes, implying thymic rearrangement abnormalities. The naive, central memory and regulatory TCRB repertoires appeared to resemble one another more closely among patients than among healthy donors.

Each donor gave one peripheral blood draw, averaging approximately 110 mL, which was collected into heparinised tubes. A BD FACSAria II and a panel including CD45RO, CCR7, CD25, CD127, CD95 and CD27 were used to sort naive, central memory, regulatory and stem cell-like memory CD4+ T cells. Every sorted population had a purity above 95%. PBMCs were isolated right away by Lymphoprep density gradient centrifugation and were stained directly, without culture. Samples were stained and sorted in pairs, with one healthy donor and one patient per experiment, so that batch effects were minimized. The entire amount of isolated RNA was reverse transcribed using the High Capacity cDNA Reverse Transcription Kit, so the sequenced TCRB transcripts were expressed ones. Deep immunoSEQ sequencing was applied to naive, central memory and regulatory T cell samples, giving an average of about 3.7 million total reads per sample. Sorted cells were lysed in RLT buffer and RNA was extracted with DNase-treated RNeasy Micro or Mini kits, depending on cell number. Each cell subset was processed on its own to prevent cross-contamination, while patient and healthy donor samples were processed together. The immunoSEQ multiplex PCR was used to amplify TCRB sequences from cDNA, yielding 87-bp fragments that span the CDR3 region. Amplicons were sequenced on the Illumina HiSeq platform. The original pipeline was this. PCR bias was corrected computationally using synthetic template baselines, and reads within Hamming distance 2 were collapsed, with unmergeable singletons discarded. Reads were aligned to IMGT to assign V, D and J genes, CDR3 length, and insertions or deletions at six rearrangement sites. Clonotype counts were normalized to sorted cell number within each subset before computing true diversity and Gini coefficients with the tcR R package. Repertoire sharing was quantified using the overlap coefficient calculated on TCRB nucleotide sequences. The table comes from immuneACCESS by way of TCRdb, which keeps in-frame sequences with V and J called. Part of the clones is missing from these tables; in studies checked, under half for an unresolved V gene and the rest for unknown reasons. The DNA was the basis for D and trimming; V, J and clone size are from that table. The sample table shows some 70,000 clones, and 45% to 50% are seen once. 0.7% of the sample rests with the top ten.

The chain is made from TRBV5-1 and TRBJ2-2; TRBD1 aligns with 8 central bases. This receptor was taken from a man aged 30 to 39 with type 1 diabetes. The sequenced sample was central memory CD4+ T cells from blood. CDR3 region: CASSSETGANTGELFF. The DNA is TGCGCCAGCAGCTCCGAGACAGGGGCGAACACCGGGGAGCTGTTTTTT.